Below are 2 T cell receptor beta chains sequenced from a single sample in a study of T cells after yellow fever vaccination. TCRdb re-derived calls from the 5' RACE reads in MiXCR, one entry per CDR3 protein. There are roughly 63,000 distinct CDR3 sequences in the sample; approximately 7% occur only once, and about 38% lies in the top ten. The sequencing used CD8+ T cells sorted from PBMCs, collected 15 days after the yellow fever booster vaccination. The source of these receptors is a man aged 25-45 years who received the YFV17D yellow fever vaccine.

This clonotype has ten or more counts. This chain's CDR3 is CASSETIFTDTQYF. The CDR3 DNA is TGCGCCAGCAGCGAGACTATTTTTACAGATACGCAGTATTTT. The V and J genes are TRBV4-3 and TRBJ2-3; perhaps TRBD2 as D (5 bases). The germline V gene encodes CDR1 LGHNA and CDR2 YSLEER. Trimming left V 5 bases short and J 3 bases short, with 12 bases between. This CDR3 has 14 amino acids.

This clonotype appeared many times. The CDR3 here is CASSQDSVRENEQFF. DNA of the CDR3: TGCGCCAGCAGCCAAGATTCGGTCCGGGAAAATGAGCAGTTCTTC. The genes are TRBV4-3 and TRBJ2-1; tentative D call: TRBD2 (5 bases). This CDR3 comprises 15 residues. In germline, CDR1 is LGHNA, CDR2 YSLEER. Trimming pared 0 bases from V and 7 bases from J, leaving 13 bases between.